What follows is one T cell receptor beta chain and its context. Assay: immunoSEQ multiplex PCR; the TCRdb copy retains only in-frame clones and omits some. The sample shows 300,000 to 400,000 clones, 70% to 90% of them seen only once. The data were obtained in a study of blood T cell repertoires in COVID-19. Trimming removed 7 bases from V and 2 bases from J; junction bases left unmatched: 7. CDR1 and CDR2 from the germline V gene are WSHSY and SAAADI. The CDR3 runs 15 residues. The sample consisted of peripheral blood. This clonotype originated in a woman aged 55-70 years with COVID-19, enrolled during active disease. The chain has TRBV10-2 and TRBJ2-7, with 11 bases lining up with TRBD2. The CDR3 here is CASKETSGATYEQYF. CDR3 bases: TGCGCCAGCAAAGAGACTAGCGGGGCAACCTACGAGCAGTACTTC.